These 10 T cell receptor beta chains were all obtained from the same sample, sequenced in a study of neurological immune-mediated disorders. TCRdb re-called the 5' RACE reads with MiXCR, one entry per CDR3 protein. The table has about 74,000 distinct CDR3 sequences, 4% to 6% seen once. The source material was PBMCs. The origin of the receptors is a man younger than 30 with multiple sclerosis.

This clonotype was counted many times. The chain links TRBV5-1 to TRBJ2-2, with D tentatively TRBD1 (5 bases). CDR1 and CDR2 (germline): SGHRS, YFSETQ. This CDR3 contains 16 residues. Trimming took off 5 bases at V and 0 bases at J, with 14 bases between the two ends. The DNA of the CDR3 is TGCGCCAGCAGGGCAAGACCGGACACGAACACCGGGGAGCTGTTTTTT. It yields the protein CASRARPDTNTGELFF.

On this clonotype itself: This may stem from a read error, because a much larger clone lies one nucleotide away. The V and J genes are TRBV5-1 and TRBJ1-3, with unresolved D. This CDR3 is 16 amino acids long. Germline V gene sequence: CDR1 SGHRS, CDR2 YFSETQ. CDR3: CANSLGIGGSGNTIYF. The CDR3, as DNA: TGCGCCAACAGCTTGGGGATCGGAGGGTCTGGAAACACCATATATTTT.

This clonotype was recorded at least ten times. The V gene is TRBV12-3 or TRBV12-4, the J gene TRBJ2-7, with 8 bases that match TRBD1. The junction had 3 bases not matched to a gene; V was cut back by 3 bases and J by 5 bases. This CDR3 region has 13 residues. The CDR3, as DNA: TGTGCCAGCAGTTTCTACAGGGGGGACGAGCAGTACTTC. Amino acids: CASSFYRGDEQYF.

Many counts were recorded for this clonotype. CDR3 nucleotides: TGCGCCAGCAGCACCCGGACAGGGGGTACGGATAGCAATCAGCCCCAGCATTTT. Encoded protein: CASSTRTGGTDSNQPQHF. The chain links TRBV4-1 to TRBJ1-5; TRBD1 aligns across 10 bases. Trimming cost V 5 bases and J 0 bases; bases outside gene matches: 10. This CDR3 is 18 amino acids long. In germline, CDR1 is MGHRA, CDR2 YSYEKL.

This clonotype was seen many times. The chain carries TRBV5-1 and TRBJ2-1, with D possibly TRBD2 on 5 matching bases. This CDR3 contains 14 residues. V lost 1 base and J 5 bases, leaving 10 bases between the germline ends. Germline CDR1 and CDR2: SGHRS and YFSETQ. In nucleotides, the CDR3 is TGCGCCAGCAGCTTGAGGACTCTCGACAATGAGCAGTTCTTC. Amino acids: CASSLRTLDNEQFF.

This clonotype was counted at least ten times. V usage is TRBV20-1 and J usage is TRBJ2-1; D may match TRBD1 or TRBD2 (5 bases each). Germline V gene sequence: CDR1 DFQATT, CDR2 SNEGSKA (reference sequence). This CDR3 is built from 16 residues. V was trimmed by 1 base and J by 2 bases, leaving 15 bases between them. This CDR3 is CSARVGDRIPYNEQFF. The CDR3 DNA sequence: TGCAGTGCTAGAGTGGGGGATCGGATCCCCTACAATGAGCAGTTCTTC.

This clonotype was detected many times. The rearrangement joins TRBV7-2 to TRBJ2-7; a possible D gene is TRBD1 (6 bases). Per germline, CDR1 SGHTA and CDR2 FQGNSA. Trimming removed 4 bases from V and 2 bases from J, with 12 bases in between. The CDR3 spans 14 residues. The CDR3 nucleotides are TGTGCCAGCAGCTCCCGGACAGACCCCTACGAGCAGTACTTC. Its protein product is CASSSRTDPYEQYF.

This clonotype came up many times. This chain connects TRBV5-1 to TRBJ1-4; D perhaps matches TRBD1 (5 bases). Germline V CDR1 and CDR2: SGHRS, YFSETQ. This CDR3 comprises 18 residues. With 5 bases removed from V and 0 bases from J, the gap between germline ends came to 20 bases. The CDR3 DNA is TGCGCCAGCAGGGAGGGGTACCCTTCCCGTTCAACTAATGAAAAACTGTTTTTT. Translating gives CASREGYPSRSTNEKLFF.

As for this clonotype: With a much larger clone just one base away, this may be a read error. V usage is TRBV6-5 and J usage is TRBJ2-1; a weak D match, TRBD1 (6 bases). The CDR3 has 13 residues. Looked up from germline, CDR1 is MNHEY and CDR2 is SVGAGI. Trimming shortened V by 6 bases and J by 9 bases, and 15 bases separated the two germline ends. Here the CDR3 reads CASRRGTSGEQFF. DNA of the CDR3: TGTGCCAGCAGGAGGGGGACCTCGGGTGAGCAGTTCTTC.

In this sample, this clonotype turned up a few times. V gene TRBV12-3 or TRBV12-4 combines with J gene TRBJ1-1; the match to TRBD1 covers 8 bases. J lost 4 bases, V lost 3 bases, and 4 bases had no gene match. The CDR3 length is 14 residues. CDR3: CASSFRQGITEAFF. As DNA, the CDR3 is TGTGCCAGCAGTTTCAGACAGGGGATCACTGAAGCTTTCTTT.